The entry below gives a single T cell receptor beta chain sequence along with its context. The antigen is not known. The sample comes from a study of cytomegalovirus exposure and HLA in healthy donors. Study-level results: There were reportedly fewer N-insertions in an Asian-associated ancestry cluster than the roughly 670-donor mean, in a later analysis.

CDR1 is KGHSH, CDR2 LQKENI, per germline. V shed 4 bases, J shed 5 bases, and the junction held 7 bases outside the gene matches. The length of the CDR3 is 14 residues. The primer mix had 60 Vbeta and 13 Jbeta primers. Here immunoSEQ multiplex PCR was the method, and the copy in TCRdb shows in-frame clones only, minus some. The sample lists about 130,000 clones; 70% to 85% were seen once. The chain joins TRBV18 to TRBJ2-5; 7 positions agree with TRBD2. The TCR comes from a woman aged 60-70 years in good health and CMV-seropositive. The sample taken for sequencing was PBMCs. The DNA of the CDR3 is TGTGCCAGCTCACGAAATGCGGGGGAGGAGACCCAGTACTTC. Translating gives CASSRNAGEETQYF.